This T cell receptor (beta chain) is drawn from a study of blood T cell repertoires in COVID-19. Sequencing used immunoSEQ multiplex PCR; TCRdb keeps in-frame clones, though not all of them. The table has over 65,000 clones, about 87% seen once; the top ten hold more than 1%. This CDR3 region has 16 residues. V shed 2 bases and J 1 base; nucleotides not matched to a gene: 5. Per the germline V gene, CDR1 is MNHNS and CDR2 is SASEGT. The rearrangement joins TRBV6-1 to TRBJ1-2, with TRBD1 matching 9 bases. The sequence was collected from a human donor in a cohort sampled during active COVID-19. The source material was peripheral blood. CDR3 sequence: CASSEWGQGVNYGYTF. The CDR3 nucleotides read TGTGCCAGCAGTGAATGGGGACAGGGCGTTAACTATGGCTACACCTTC.